This T cell receptor beta chain was sequenced during a study of type 1 regulatory T cells. Study summary: This in vitro CD4 product, T-allo10, is enriched for Tr1 cells and alloantigen-specific.

With respect to this clonotype: Its antigen is not known.

Each CDR3 protein is one row after TCRdb ran MiXCR on the reads. The sample includes about 60,000 distinct CDR3 sequences, roughly 60% of them seen just once. The CDR3 runs to 16 residues. Germline V lookup: CDR1 SGHTA, CDR2 FQGNSA. The V and J ends lost 2 bases and 4 bases, in that order; junction bases with no gene match: 5. The specimen sequenced was cultured non-Tr1 T cells, either the whole culture or a sorted T cell fraction (not recorded which). The source of this sequence is a human donor in good health. This chain links TRBV7-2 with TRBJ2-1, with 10 bases identical to TRBD2. The CDR3 spells CASSLSPSGRYNEQFF. The CDR3 DNA is TGTGCCAGCAGCTTATCGCCTAGCGGGAGATACAATGAGCAGTTCTTC.